The next 14 T cell receptor beta chains were all read from a single sample in a study of cytomegalovirus exposure and HLA in healthy donors. The primer mix had 60 Vbeta and 13 Jbeta primers. TCRdb keeps only in-frame clones here, not all; method: immunoSEQ multiplex PCR. The sample consists of under 200,000 clones, approximately 80% of them appearing once. The sequencing input was PBMCs. The receptor source for this set is a middle-aged woman in good health and CMV-seropositive.

V and J are TRBV9 and TRBJ2-5; D is possibly TRBD2 (6 bases). The CDR3 is 14 residues long. Germline V lookup: CDR1 SGDLS, CDR2 YYNGEE. V dropped 4 bases and J dropped 3 bases, with 13 bases sitting between them. The CDR3 nucleotides read TGTGCCAGCAGCCTAGGGACTGGGGAAGAGACCCAGTACTTC. This translates into CASSLGTGEETQYF.

The J gene is TRBJ1-1, the V gene TRBV19; D call uncertain. From germline, CDR1 is LNHDA and CDR2 SQIVND (reference sequence). This CDR3 is 13 amino acids long. The V and J ends lost 5 bases and 1 base respectively, with 8 bases between them. The CDR3 loop reads CASSASGNTEAFF. The CDR3 coding sequence is TGTGCCAGTAGTGCCTCGGGGAACACTGAAGCTTTCTTT.

V is TRBV7-9 and J is TRBJ2-2; D is possibly TRBD1 (6 bases). Germline-derived CDR1 and CDR2 are SEHNR and FQNEAQ (reference sequence). CDR3 length: 14 amino acids. Trimming pared 4 bases from V and 3 bases from J, leaving 9 bases between. The CDR3 DNA is TGTGCCAGCAGCTCGGACAGATACACCGGGGAGCTGTTTTTT. Translating it yields CASSSDRYTGELFF.

The chain combines TRBV9 with TRBJ2-1; D might be TRBD2 (6 bases). Trimming stripped 2 bases from V and 5 bases from J, with 11 bases between. CDR1 is SGDLS and CDR2 is YYNGEE in the germline V gene. This CDR3 contains 14 residues. CDR3 region: CASSVSGYNNEQFF. Here the CDR3 DNA reads TGTGCCAGCAGCGTGAGCGGGTACAACAATGAGCAGTTCTTC.

V and J are TRBV2 and TRBJ2-7, with a tentative D call TRBD2 (6 bases). V gave up 6 bases and J gave up 1 base, with 16 bases separating them. The CDR3 consists of 15 residues. Germline V gene data show CDR1 as SNHLY and CDR2 as FYNNEI. The DNA for the CDR3 is TGTGCCAGCAGGAGTGGCGGGGCCCATTCCTACGAGCAGTACTTC. The encoded protein is CASRSGGAHSYEQYF.

V gene TRBV5-4 combines with J gene TRBJ1-4; D is perhaps TRBD1 (5 bases). CDR1 and CDR2 from the germline V gene are SGHNT and YYREEE (reference sequence). The length of the CDR3 is 12 residues. The V end lost 4 bases, the J end lost 6 bases, and 7 bases lay between the germline ends. The chain's CDR3 is CASSPGDEKLFF. The CDR3 DNA reads as TGTGCCAGCAGCCCGGGGGATGAAAAACTGTTTTTT.

This chain uses TRBV5-6 with TRBJ2-3; 8 bases line up with TRBD2. The V gene end was trimmed by 1 base and the J gene end by 0 bases; junction bases not matched to a gene: 4. This CDR3 contains 16 residues. Germline values: CDR1 SGHDT, CDR2 YYEEEE. The CDR3 spells CASSLKRGSSTDTQYF. The CDR3 DNA reads as TGTGCCAGCAGCTTGAAGCGGGGGTCTAGCACAGATACGCAGTATTTT.

The chain recombines TRBV7-2 with TRBJ2-7, with a weak D call TRBD1 (6 bases). The germline CDR1 and CDR2 sequences are SGHTA and FQGNSA. The CDR3 sequence is 12 residues long. V was pared by 6 bases and J by 6 bases, with 12 bases between. The CDR3 sequence is CASSNRVAEQYF. CDR3 in DNA: TGTGCCAGCAGTAACAGGGTGGCCGAGCAGTACTTC.

In nucleotides, the CDR3 is TGTGCCAGCTCACCAATGGGGCGGGGAGAGACCCAGTACTTC. Its translation: CASSPMGRGETQYF. This chain joins TRBV18 and TRBJ2-5; the D gene is possibly TRBD2 (6 bases). CDR1 and CDR2 (germline): KGHSH, LQKENI. The V end was cut by 2 bases, the J end by 4 bases, with 11 bases between. The CDR3 is 14 residues long. Supplemented by reference TRBV18 and TRBJ2-5, the full variable domain reads NAGVMQNPRHLVRRRGQEARLRCSPMKGHSHVYWYRQLPEEGLKFMVYLQKENIIDESGMPKERFSAEFPKEGPSILRIQQVVRGDSAAYFCASSPMGRGETQYFGPGTRLLVL.

The rearrangement links TRBV18 to TRBJ1-2, with TRBD1 identical over 7 bases. V dropped 2 bases and J dropped 5; count of bases not matched to a gene: 8. The germline V gene has CDR1 KGHSH and CDR2 LQKENI. This CDR3 has 15 amino acids. In DNA form, the CDR3 reads TGTGCCAGCTCACCAGGGCAGGGGGGAATTTATGGCTACACCTTC. Its translation is CASSPGQGGIYGYTF.

The rearrangement links TRBV6-1 to TRBJ2-5; 7 bases are shared with TRBD1. Germline assignment: CDR1 MNHNS and CDR2 SASEGT. The CDR3 covers 14 residues. Trimming took 5 bases from V and 2 from J; bases not matched to a gene: 5. This CDR3 is CASSIAGGQETQYF. CDR3 sequence (DNA): TGTGCCAGCAGTATAGCAGGGGGTCAAGAGACCCAGTACTTC.

The rearrangement uses TRBV7-2 and TRBJ2-1; TRBD2 matches 8 bases. The ends lost 4 bases at V and 4 bases at J; junction bases unmatched: 6. The CDR3 has 15 residues. The V gene's germline CDR1 is SGHTA and CDR2 FQGNSA. The CDR3: CASSSRAGEYNEQFF. The CDR3 DNA reads TGTGCCAGCAGCTCGCGAGCGGGGGAATACAATGAGCAGTTCTTC.

The chain uses TRBV29-1 and TRBJ2-1, with D maybe TRBD1 (5 bases). CDR1 is SQVTM, CDR2 ANQGSEA, per germline. The CDR3 covers 13 residues. Trimming shortened V by 7 bases and J by 3 bases, and 13 bases separated the two germline ends. DNA of the CDR3: TGCAGCGCCCAACAGGTTCTCTACAATGAGCAGTTCTTC. It encodes CSAQQVLYNEQFF.

Turning to this clone: At one boundary the junction diverges from the germline segment, which might be a read error. The J gene is TRBJ1-1, the V gene TRBV7-9, with 9 bases identical to TRBD1. Germline CDR1 is SEHNR and CDR2 is FQNEAQ (reference sequence). The CDR3 has 16 amino acids. CDR3 sequence reads: CSSSPGQGLTNTEAFF. CDR3 coding DNA: TGTTCCAGCAGCCCGGGACAGGGCCTGACAAACACTGAAGCTTTCTTT.